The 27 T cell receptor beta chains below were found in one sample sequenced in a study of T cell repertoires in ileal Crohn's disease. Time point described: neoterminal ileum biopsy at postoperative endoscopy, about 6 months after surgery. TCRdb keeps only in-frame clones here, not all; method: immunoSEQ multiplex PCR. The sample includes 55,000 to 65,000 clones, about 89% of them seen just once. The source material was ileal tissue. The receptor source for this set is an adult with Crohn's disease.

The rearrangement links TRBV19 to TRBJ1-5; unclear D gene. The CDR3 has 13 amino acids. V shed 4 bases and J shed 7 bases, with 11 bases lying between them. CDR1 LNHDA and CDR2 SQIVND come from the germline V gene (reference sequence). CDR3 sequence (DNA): TGTGCCAGTAGTAATGGCTCCAAGCAGCCCCAGCATTTT. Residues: CASSNGSKQPQHF.

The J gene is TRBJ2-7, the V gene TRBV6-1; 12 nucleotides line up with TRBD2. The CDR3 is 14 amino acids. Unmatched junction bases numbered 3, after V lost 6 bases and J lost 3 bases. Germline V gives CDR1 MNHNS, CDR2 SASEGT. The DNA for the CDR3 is TGTGCCAGCAGAGGACTAGCGGGGTTCTACGAGCAGTACTTC. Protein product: CASRGLAGFYEQYF.

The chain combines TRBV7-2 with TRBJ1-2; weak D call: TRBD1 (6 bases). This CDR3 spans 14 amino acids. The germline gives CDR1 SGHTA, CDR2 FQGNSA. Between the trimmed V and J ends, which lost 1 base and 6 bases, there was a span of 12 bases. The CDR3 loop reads CASSLDGWTDGYTF. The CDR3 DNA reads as TGTGCCAGCAGCTTAGACGGTTGGACAGATGGCTACACCTTC.

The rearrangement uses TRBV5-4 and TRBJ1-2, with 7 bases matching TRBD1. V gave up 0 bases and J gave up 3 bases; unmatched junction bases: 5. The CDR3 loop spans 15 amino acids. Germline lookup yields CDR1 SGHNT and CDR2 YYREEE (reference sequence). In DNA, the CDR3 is TGTGCCAGCAGCTTGGTGAGGGGGCGCTACTATGGCTACACCTTC. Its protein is CASSLVRGRYYGYTF. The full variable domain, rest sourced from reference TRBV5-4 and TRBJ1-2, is ETGVTQSPTHLIKTRGQQVTLRCSSQSGHNTVSWYQQALGQGPQFIFQYYREEENGRGNFPPRFSGLQFPNYSSELNVNALELDDSALYLCASSLVRGRYYGYTFGSGTRLTVV.

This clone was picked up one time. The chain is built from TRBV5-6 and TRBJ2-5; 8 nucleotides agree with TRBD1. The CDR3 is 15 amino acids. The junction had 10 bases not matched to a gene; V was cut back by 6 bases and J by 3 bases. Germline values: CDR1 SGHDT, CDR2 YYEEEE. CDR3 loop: CASILWGQAKETQYF. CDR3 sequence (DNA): TGTGCCAGCATTCTCTGGGGACAGGCAAAAGAGACCCAGTACTTC.

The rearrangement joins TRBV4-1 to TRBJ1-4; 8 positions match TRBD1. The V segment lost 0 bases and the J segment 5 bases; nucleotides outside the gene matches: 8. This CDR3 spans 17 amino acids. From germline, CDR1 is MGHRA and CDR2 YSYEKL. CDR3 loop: CASSQETLGTGNEKLFF. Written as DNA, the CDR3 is TGCGCCAGCAGCCAAGAAACGTTAGGGACAGGAAATGAAAAACTGTTTTTT.

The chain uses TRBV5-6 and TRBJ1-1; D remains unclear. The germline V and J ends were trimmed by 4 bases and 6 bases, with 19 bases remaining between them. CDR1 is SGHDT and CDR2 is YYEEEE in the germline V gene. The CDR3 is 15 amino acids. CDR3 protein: CASSQTNLIPAEAFF. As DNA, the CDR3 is TGTGCCAGCAGCCAAACGAACCTGATTCCGGCTGAAGCTTTCTTT.

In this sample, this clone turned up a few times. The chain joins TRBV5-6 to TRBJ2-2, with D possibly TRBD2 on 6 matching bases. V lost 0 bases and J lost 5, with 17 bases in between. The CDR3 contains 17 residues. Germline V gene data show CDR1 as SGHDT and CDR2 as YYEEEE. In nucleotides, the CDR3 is TGTGCCAGCAGCTTGGGACCTCTGGGGGGAGTTACCGGGGAGCTGTTTTTT. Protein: CASSLGPLGGVTGELFF.

The CDR3 DNA follows: TGTGCCAGCAGTGAAGTGGCGTGGGGGGGCCTGAATGAGCAGTTCTTC. Translating it yields CASSEVAWGGLNEQFF. The gene calls are TRBV6-1 and TRBJ2-1, with TRBD2 as a possible D gene (7 bases). V lost 1 base to trimming and J lost 7 bases, with 17 bases between them. The length of the CDR3 is 16 residues. Germline values: CDR1 MNHNS, CDR2 SASEGT.

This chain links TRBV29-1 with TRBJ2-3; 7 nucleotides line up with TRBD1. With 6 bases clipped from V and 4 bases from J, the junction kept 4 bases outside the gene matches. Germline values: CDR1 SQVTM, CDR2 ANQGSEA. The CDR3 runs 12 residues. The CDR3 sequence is CSVRQGSDTQYF. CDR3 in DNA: TGCAGCGTCCGACAGGGATCAGATACGCAGTATTTT.

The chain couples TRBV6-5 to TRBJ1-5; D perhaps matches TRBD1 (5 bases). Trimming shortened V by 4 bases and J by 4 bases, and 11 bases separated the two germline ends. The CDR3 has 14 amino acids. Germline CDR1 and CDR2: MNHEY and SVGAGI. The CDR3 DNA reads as TGTGCCAGCAGTTCACGCGGGGGTAATCAGCCCCAGCATTTT. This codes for CASSSRGGNQPQHF.

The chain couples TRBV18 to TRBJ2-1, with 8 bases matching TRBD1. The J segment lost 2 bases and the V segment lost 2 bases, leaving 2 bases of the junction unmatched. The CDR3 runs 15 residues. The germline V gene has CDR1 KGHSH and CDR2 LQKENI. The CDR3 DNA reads TGTGCCAGCTCACCAACGACAGGGGCCTACAATGAGCAGTTCTTC. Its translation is CASSPTTGAYNEQFF.

CDR3 protein: CASSPRTLRSYNEQFF. The DNA for the CDR3 is TGTGCCAGCAGTCCGCGGACTCTCCGCTCCTACAATGAGCAGTTCTTC. This sequence joins TRBV25-1 and TRBJ2-1; maybe TRBD2 (5 bases). Trimming left V 5 bases short and J 0 bases short, with 14 bases between. The V gene's germline CDR1 is MGHDK and CDR2 SYGVNS. The CDR3 has 16 residues.

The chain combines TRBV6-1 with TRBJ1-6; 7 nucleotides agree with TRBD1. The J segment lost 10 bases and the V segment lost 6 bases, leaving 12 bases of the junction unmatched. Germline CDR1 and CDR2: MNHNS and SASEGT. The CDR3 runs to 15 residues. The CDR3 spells CASSVNTGVGSPLHF. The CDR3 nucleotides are TGTGCCAGCAGCGTGAATACAGGGGTAGGGTCACCCCTCCACTTT.

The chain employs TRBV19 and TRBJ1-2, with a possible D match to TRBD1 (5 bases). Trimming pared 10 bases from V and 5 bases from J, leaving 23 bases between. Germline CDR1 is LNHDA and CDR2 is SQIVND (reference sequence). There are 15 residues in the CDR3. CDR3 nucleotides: TGTGCCACCTCGATAAAGAGTCAGGGTATTTATGGCTACACCTTC. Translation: CATSIKSQGIYGYTF.

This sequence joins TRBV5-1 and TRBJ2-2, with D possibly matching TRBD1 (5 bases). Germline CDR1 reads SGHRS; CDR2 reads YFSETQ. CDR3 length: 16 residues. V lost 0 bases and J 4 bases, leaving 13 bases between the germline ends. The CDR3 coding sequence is TGCGCCAGCAGCTTGGGACAGCAGAAAGGCACCGGGGAGCTGTTTTTT. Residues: CASSLGQQKGTGELFF.

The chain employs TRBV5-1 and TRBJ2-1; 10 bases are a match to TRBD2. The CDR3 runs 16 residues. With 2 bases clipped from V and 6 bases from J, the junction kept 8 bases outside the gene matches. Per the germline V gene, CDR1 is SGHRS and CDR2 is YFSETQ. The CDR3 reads CASSLTVAGGFNEQFF. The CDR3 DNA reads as TGCGCCAGCAGCTTAACCGTAGCGGGAGGATTCAATGAGCAGTTCTTC.

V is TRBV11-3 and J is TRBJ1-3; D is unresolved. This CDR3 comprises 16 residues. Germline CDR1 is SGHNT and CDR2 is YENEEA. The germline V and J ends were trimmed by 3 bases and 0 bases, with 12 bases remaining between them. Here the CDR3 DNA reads TGTGCCAGCAGCTTCGAGGCCTCCAGCTCTGGAAACACCATATATTTT. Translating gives CASSFEASSSGNTIYF.

CDR3 region: CASSVKGGTEAFF. In nucleotides, the CDR3 is TGTGCCAGCAGCGTTAAGGGAGGGACTGAAGCTTTCTTT. The V and J genes are TRBV9 and TRBJ1-1, with no clear D. V gave up 2 bases and J gave up 5 bases, with 10 bases separating them. Germline CDR1 and CDR2: SGDLS and YYNGEE. The CDR3 sequence is 13 residues long.

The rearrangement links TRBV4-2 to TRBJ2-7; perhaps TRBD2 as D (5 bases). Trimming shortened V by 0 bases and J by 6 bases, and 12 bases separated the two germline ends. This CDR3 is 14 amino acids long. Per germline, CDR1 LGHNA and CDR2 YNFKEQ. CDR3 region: CASSQEEVSSEQYF. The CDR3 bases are TGTGCCAGCAGCCAAGAGGAGGTATCTTCCGAGCAGTACTTC.

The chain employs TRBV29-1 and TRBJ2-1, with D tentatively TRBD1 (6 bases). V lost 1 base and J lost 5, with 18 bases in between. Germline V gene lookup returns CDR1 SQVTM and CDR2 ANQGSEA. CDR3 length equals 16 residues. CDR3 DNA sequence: TGCAGCGTTGAAGGCTCAGCTGCAGGGGACCACAATGAGCAGTTCTTC. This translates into CSVEGSAAGDHNEQFF.

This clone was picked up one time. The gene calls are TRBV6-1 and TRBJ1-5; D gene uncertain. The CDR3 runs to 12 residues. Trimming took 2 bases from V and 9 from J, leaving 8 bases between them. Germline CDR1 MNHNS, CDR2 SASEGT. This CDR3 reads CASSEPPGPQHF. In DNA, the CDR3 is TGTGCCAGCAGTGAACCCCCGGGGCCCCAGCATTTT.

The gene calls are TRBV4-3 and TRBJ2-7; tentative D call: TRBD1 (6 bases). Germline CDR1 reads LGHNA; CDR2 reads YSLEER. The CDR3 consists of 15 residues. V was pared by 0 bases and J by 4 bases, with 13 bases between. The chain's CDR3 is CASSQEGRGDYEQYF. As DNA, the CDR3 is TGCGCCAGCAGCCAAGAGGGCAGGGGTGATTACGAGCAGTACTTC.

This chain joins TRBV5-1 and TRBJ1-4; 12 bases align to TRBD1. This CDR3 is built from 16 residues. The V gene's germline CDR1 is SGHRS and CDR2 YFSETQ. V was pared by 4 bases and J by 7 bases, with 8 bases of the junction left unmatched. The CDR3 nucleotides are TGCGCCAGCAGCAGAGGGACAGGGGGCGCATCTGAAAAACTGTTTTTT. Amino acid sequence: CASSRGTGGASEKLFF.

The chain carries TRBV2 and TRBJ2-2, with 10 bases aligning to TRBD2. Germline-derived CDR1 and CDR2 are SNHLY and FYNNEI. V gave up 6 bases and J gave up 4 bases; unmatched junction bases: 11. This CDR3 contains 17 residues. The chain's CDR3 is CASRQGRTSGVTGELFF. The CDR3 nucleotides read TGTGCCAGCAGACAGGGGCGAACTAGCGGGGTCACCGGGGAGCTGTTTTTT. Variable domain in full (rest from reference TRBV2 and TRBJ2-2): EPEVTQTPSHQVTQMGQEVILRCVPISNHLYFYWYRQILGQKVEFLVSFYNNEISEKSEIFDDQFSVERPDGSNFTLKIRSTKLEDSAMYFCASRQGRTSGVTGELFFGEGSRLTVL.

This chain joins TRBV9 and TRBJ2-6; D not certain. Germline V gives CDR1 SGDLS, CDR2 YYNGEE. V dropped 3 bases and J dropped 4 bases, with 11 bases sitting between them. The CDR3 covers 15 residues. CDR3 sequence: CASSASRAGANVLTF. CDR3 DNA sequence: TGTGCCAGCAGCGCCTCGCGAGCGGGGGCCAACGTCCTGACTTTC. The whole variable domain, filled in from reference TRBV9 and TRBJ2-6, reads DSGVTQTPKHLITATGQRVTLRCSPRSGDLSVYWYQQSLDQGLQFLIQYYNGEERAKGNILERFSAQQFPDLHSELNLSSLELGDSALYFCASSASRAGANVLTFGAGSRLTVL.

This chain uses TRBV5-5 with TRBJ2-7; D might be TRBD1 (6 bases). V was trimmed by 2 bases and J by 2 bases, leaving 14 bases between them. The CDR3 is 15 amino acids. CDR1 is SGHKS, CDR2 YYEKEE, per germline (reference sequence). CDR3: CASSFWQGKAYEQYV. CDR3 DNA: TGTGCCAGCAGCTTTTGGCAGGGGAAAGCCTACGAGCAGTACGTC.